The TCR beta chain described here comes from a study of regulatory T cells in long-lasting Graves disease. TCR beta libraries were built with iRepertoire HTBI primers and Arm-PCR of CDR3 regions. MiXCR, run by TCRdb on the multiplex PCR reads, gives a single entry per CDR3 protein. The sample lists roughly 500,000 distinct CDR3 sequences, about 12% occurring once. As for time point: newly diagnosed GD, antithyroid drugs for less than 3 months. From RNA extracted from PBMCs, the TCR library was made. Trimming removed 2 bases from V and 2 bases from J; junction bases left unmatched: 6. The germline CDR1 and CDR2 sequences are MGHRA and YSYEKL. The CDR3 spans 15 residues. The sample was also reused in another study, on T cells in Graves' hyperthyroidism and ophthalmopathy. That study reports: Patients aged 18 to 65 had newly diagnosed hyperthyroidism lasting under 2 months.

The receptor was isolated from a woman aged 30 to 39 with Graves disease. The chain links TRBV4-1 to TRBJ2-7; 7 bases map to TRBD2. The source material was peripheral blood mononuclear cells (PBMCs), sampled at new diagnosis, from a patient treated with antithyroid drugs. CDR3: CASSQRGGSTYEQYF. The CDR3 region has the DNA TGCGCCAGCAGCCAAAGGGGCGGGAGCACCTACGAGCAGTACTTC.